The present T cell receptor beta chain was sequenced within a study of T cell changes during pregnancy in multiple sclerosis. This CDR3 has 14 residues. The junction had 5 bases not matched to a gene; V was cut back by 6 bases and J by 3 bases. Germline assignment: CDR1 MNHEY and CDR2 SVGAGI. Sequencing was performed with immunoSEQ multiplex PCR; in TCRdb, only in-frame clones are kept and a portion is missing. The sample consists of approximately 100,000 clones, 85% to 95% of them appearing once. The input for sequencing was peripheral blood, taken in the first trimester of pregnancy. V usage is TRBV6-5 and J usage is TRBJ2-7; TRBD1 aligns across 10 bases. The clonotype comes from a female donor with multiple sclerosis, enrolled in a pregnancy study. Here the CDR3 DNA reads TGTGCCAGCAGGTACGGACAGGGGGTCTACGAGCAGTACTTC. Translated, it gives CASRYGQGVYEQYF.